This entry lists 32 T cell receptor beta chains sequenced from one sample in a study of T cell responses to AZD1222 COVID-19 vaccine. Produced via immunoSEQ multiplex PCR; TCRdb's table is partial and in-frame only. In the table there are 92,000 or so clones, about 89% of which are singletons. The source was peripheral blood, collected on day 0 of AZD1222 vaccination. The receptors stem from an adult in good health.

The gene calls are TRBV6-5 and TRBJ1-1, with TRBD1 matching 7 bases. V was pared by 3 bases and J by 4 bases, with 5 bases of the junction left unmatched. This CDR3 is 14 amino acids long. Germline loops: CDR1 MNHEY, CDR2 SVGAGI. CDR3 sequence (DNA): TGTGCCAGCAGTTATGGTAACAGGGGCACTGAAGCTTTCTTT. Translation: CASSYGNRGTEAFF.

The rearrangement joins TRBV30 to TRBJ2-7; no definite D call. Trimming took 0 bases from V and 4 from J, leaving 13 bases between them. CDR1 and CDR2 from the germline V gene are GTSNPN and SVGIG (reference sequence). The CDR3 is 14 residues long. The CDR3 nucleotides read TGTGCCTGGAGTGTACCCTGGGGTGGGTACGAGCAGTACTTC. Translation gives CAWSVPWGGYEQYF.

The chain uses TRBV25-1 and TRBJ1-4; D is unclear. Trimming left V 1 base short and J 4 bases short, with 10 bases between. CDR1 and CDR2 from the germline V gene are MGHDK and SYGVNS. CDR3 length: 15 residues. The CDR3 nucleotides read TGTGCCAGCAGTGAATTTGGGAGGGATAATGAAAAACTGTTTTTT. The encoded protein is CASSEFGRDNEKLFF.

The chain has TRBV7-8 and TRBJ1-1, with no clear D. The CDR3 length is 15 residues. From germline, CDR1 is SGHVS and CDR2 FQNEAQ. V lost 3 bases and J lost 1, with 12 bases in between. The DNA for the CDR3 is TGTGCCAGCAGCTTCTCCGTCTCGCGGAACACTGAAGCTTTCTTT. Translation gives CASSFSVSRNTEAFF. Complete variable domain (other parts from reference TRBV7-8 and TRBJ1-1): GAGVSQSPRYKVAKRGQDVALRCDPISGHVSLFWYQQALGQGPEFLTYFQNEAQLDKSGLPSDRFFAERPEGSVSTLKIQRTQQEDSAVYLCASSFSVSRNTEAFFGQGTRLTVV.

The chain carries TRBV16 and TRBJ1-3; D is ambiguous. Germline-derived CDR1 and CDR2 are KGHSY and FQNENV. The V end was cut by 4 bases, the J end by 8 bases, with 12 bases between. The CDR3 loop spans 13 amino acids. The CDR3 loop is CASSPRVRDTIYF. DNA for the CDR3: TGTGCCAGCAGCCCCCGGGTCCGGGACACCATATATTTT.

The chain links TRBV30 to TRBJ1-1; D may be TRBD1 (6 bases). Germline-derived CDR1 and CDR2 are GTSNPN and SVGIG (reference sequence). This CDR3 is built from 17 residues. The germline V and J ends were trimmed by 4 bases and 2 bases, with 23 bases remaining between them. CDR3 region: CAWTAVSRGASNTEAFF. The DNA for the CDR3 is TGTGCCTGGACCGCCGTCAGCAGGGGCGCTTCCAACACTGAAGCTTTCTTT. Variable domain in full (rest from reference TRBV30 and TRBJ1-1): SQTIHQWPATLVQPVGSPLSLECTVEGTSNPNLYWYRQAAGRGLQLLFYSVGIGQISSEVPQNLSASRPQDRQFILSSKKLLLSDSGFYLCAWTAVSRGASNTEAFFGQGTRLTVV.

The CDR3 DNA reads as TGTGCCAGCAGTTTAGGGACCTGGAACACTGAAGCTTTCTTT. Translation gives CASSLGTWNTEAFF. The chain couples TRBV28 to TRBJ1-1; weak D call: TRBD1 (5 bases). V was clipped by 2 bases and J by 1 base, with 8 bases between them. Germline values: CDR1 MDHEN, CDR2 SYDVKM. CDR3 length equals 14 residues. The complete variable domain, with remaining parts taken from reference TRBV28 and TRBJ1-1, reads DVKVTQSSRYLVKRTGEKVFLECVQDMDHENMFWYRQDPGLGLRLIYFSYDVKMKEKGDIPEGYSVSREKKERFSLILESASTNQTSMYLCASSLGTWNTEAFFGQGTRLTVV.

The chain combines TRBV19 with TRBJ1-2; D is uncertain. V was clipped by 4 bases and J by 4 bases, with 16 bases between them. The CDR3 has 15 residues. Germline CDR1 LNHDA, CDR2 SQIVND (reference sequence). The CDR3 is CASSKVSGPFYGYTF. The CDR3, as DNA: TGTGCCAGTAGTAAGGTGTCAGGTCCCTTCTATGGCTACACCTTC.

The CDR3 DNA follows: TGTGCCAGCTCAACGGGACAGGATTCACCCCTCCACTTT. Amino acids: CASSTGQDSPLHF. The rearrangement uses TRBV18 and TRBJ1-6; 8 nucleotides align to TRBD1. The CDR3 contains 13 residues. V lost 5 bases to trimming and J lost 8 bases; unmatched junction nucleotides: 2. Per germline, CDR1 KGHSH and CDR2 LQKENI.

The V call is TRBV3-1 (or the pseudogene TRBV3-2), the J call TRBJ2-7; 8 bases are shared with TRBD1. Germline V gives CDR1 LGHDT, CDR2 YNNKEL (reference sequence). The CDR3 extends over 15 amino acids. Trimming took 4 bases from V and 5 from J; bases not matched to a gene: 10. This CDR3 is CASSLRQGISHEQYF. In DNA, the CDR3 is TGTGCCAGCAGCCTCCGACAGGGGATCAGTCACGAGCAGTACTTC.

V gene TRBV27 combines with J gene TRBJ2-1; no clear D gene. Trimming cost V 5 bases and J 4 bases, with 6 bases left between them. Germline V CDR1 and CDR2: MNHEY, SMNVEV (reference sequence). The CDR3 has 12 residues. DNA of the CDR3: TGTGCCAGCAGTGCCGGGTACAATGAGCAGTTCTTC. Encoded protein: CASSAGYNEQFF.

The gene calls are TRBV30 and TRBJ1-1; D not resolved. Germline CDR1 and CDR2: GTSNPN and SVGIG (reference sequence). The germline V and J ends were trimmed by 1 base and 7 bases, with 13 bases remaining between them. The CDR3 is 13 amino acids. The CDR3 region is CAWSANEDGEAFF. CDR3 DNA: TGTGCCTGGAGTGCAAATGAGGACGGTGAAGCTTTCTTT.

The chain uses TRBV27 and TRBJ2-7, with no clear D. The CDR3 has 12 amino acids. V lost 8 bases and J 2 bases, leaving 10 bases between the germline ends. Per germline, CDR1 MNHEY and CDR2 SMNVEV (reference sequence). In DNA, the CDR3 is TGTGCCAGCGGCCGTAATGCCTACGAGCAGTACTTC. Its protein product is CASGRNAYEQYF.

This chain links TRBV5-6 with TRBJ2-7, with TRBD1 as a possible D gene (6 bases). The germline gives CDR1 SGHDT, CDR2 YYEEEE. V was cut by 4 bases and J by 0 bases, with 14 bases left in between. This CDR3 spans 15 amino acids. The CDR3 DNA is TGTGCCAGCAGCCCCCGGACAGCGAGCTCCTACGAGCAGTACTTC. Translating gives CASSPRTASSYEQYF.

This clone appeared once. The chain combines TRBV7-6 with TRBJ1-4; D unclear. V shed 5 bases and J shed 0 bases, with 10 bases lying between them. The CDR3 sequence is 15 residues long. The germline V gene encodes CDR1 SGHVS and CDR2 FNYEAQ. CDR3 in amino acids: CASSPTGATNEKLFF. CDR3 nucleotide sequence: TGTGCCAGCAGCCCTACGGGTGCAACTAATGAAAAACTGTTTTTT.

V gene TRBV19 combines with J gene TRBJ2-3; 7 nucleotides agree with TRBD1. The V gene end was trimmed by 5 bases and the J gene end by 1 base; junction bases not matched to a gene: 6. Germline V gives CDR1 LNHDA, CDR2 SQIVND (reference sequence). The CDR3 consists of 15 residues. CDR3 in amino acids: CASSGAGTGTDTQYF. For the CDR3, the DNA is TGTGCCAGTAGTGGGGCCGGGACAGGCACAGATACGCAGTATTTT.

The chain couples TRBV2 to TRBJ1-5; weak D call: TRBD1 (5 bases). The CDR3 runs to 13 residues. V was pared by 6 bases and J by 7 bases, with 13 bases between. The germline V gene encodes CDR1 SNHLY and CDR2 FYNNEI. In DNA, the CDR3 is TGTGCCAGCAGGGGCGAGGGGACCCAGCCCCAGCATTTT. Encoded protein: CASRGEGTQPQHF.

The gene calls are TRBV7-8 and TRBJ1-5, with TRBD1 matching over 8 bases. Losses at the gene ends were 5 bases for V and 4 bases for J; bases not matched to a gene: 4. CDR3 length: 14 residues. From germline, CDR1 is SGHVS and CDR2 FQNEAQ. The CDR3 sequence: CASSDYRGNQPQHF. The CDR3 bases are TGTGCCAGCAGCGATTACAGGGGGAATCAGCCCCAGCATTTT.

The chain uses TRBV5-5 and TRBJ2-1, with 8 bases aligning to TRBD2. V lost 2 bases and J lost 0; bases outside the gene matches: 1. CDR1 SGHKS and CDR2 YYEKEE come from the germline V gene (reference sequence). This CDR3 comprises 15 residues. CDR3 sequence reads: CASSLAGVSYNEQFF. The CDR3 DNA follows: TGTGCCAGCAGCTTAGCGGGGGTCTCCTACAATGAGCAGTTCTTC.

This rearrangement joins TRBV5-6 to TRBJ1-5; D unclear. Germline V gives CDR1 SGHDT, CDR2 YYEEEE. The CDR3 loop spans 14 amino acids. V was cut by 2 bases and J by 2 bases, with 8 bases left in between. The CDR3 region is CASSFSNRNQPQHF. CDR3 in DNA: TGTGCCAGCAGCTTCTCGAACCGCAATCAGCCCCAGCATTTT. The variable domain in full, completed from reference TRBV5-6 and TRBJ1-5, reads DAGVTQSPTHLIKTRGQQVTLRCSPKSGHDTVSWYQQALGQGPQFIFQYYEEEERQRGNFPDRFSGHQFPNYSSELNVNALLLGDSALYLCASSFSNRNQPQHFGDGTRLSIL.

The CDR3 DNA sequence: TGTGCCAGCAGCCACCGGGGGCCGAATGAAAAACTGTTTTTT. This encodes CASSHRGPNEKLFF. This rearrangement joins TRBV3-1 (or the pseudogene TRBV3-2) to TRBJ1-4; D is possibly TRBD1 (6 bases). V dropped 3 bases and J dropped 5 bases, with 10 bases sitting between them. Germline-derived CDR1 and CDR2 are LGHDT and YNNKEL (reference sequence). The CDR3 is made up of 14 amino acids.

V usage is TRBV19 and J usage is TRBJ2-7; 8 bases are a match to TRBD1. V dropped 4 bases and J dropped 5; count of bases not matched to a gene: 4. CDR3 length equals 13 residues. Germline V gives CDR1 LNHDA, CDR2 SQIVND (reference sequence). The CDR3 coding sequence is TGTGCCAGTAGTAGGACAGGGTCCCACGAGCAGTACTTC. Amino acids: CASSRTGSHEQYF.

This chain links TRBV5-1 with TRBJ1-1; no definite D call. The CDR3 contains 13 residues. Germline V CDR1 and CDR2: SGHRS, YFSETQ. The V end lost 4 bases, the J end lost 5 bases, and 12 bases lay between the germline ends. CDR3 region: CASSPAPGTEAFF. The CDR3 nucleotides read TGCGCCAGCAGCCCCGCTCCGGGGACTGAAGCTTTCTTT.

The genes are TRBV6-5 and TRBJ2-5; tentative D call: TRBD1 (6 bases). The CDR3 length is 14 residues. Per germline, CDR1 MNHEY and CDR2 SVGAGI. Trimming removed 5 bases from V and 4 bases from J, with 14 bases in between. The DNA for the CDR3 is TGTGCCAGCAGTACAGGGTTTGTCGCAGAGACCCAGTACTTC. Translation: CASSTGFVAETQYF.

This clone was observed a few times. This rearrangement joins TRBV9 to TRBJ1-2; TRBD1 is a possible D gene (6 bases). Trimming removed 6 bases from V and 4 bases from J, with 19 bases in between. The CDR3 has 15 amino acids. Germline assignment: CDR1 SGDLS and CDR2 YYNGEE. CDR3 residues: CASTPGGGPSYGYTF. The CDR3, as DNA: TGTGCCAGCACTCCCGGAGGGGGGCCCAGCTATGGCTACACCTTC.

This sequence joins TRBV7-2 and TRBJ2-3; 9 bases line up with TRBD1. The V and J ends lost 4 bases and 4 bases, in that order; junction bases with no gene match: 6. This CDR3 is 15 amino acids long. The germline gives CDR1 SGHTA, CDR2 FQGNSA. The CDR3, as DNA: TGTGCCAGCAGCTCCCGACAGGGGGGGTCAGATACGCAGTATTTT. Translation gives CASSSRQGGSDTQYF.

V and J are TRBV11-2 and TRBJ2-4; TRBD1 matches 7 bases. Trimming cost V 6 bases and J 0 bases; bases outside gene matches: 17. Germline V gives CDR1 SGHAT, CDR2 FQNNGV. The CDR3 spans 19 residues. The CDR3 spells CASRPTGTAQNRAKNIQYF. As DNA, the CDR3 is TGTGCCAGCAGGCCCACCGGGACAGCACAAAACCGAGCCAAAAACATTCAGTACTTC.

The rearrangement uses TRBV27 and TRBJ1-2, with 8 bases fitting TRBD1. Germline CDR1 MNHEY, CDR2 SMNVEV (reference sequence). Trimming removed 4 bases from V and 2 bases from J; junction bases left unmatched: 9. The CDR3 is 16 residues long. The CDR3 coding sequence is TGTGCCAGCAGTTCTCCCCGGACAGGGCTAAACTATGGCTACACCTTC. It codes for CASSSPRTGLNYGYTF.

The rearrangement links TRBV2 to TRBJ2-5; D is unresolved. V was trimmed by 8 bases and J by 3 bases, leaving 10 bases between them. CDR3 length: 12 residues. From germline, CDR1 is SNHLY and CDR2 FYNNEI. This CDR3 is CASGLDEETQYF. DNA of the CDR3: TGTGCCAGCGGCCTAGACGAAGAGACCCAGTACTTC.

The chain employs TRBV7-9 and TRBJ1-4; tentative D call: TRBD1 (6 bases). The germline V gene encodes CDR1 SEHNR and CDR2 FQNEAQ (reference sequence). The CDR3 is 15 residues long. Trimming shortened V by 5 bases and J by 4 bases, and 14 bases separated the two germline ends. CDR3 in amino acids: CASSPGASFNEKLFF. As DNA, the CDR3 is TGTGCCAGCAGCCCGGGGGCTTCTTTTAATGAAAAACTGTTTTTT.

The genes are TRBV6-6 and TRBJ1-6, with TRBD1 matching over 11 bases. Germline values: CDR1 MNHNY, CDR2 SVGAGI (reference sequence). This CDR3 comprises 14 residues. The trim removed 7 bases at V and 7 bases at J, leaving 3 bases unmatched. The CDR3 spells CASTRDRGNSPLHF. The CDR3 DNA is TGTGCCAGCACCCGGGACAGGGGGAATTCACCCCTCCACTTT.

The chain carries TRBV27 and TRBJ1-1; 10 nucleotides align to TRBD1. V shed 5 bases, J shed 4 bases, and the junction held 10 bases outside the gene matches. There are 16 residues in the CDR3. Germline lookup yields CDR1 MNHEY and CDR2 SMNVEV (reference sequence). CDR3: CASSLPTGGESTEAFF. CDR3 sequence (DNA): TGTGCCAGCAGTCTTCCGACAGGGGGCGAGAGCACTGAAGCTTTCTTT.